These T cell receptor beta chains were read from a single sample in a study of T cells expressing NK-cell markers. TCRdb reworked the 5' RACE reads into one entry per CDR3 protein, no DNA. Here the sample table reports 550,000 or so distinct CDR3 sequences. Specimen: blood T cells: a sorted CD56 or NKG2C T cell subset, CD4+ or CD8+ T cells, or bulk PBMC T cells (not recorded which). The receptor set was obtained from a man aged 18 to 30 in good health. Both conserved end residues are part of each CDR3. The order of the fields is J gene, V gene, CDR3 protein.

J gene: TRBJ1-5; V gene: TRBV6-5; CDR3 protein: CASRGTGVSQPQHF
J gene: TRBJ2-1; V gene: TRBV12-3/TRBV12-4; CDR3 protein: CASSFFSGSGNEQFF
J gene: TRBJ1-1; V gene: TRBV6-6; CDR3 protein: CASSRTGATEAFF
J gene: TRBJ1-1; V gene: TRBV11-3; CDR3 protein: CASSLVYRDRDSATEAFF
J gene: TRBJ1-2; V gene: TRBV29-1; CDR3 protein: CSVPFTGDVSGGYTF
J gene: TRBJ1-1; V gene: TRBV19; CDR3 protein: CASRPQQGMNTEAFF
J gene: TRBJ2-1; V gene: TRBV5-1; CDR3 protein: CASNGRAVGEQFF
J gene: TRBJ2-5; V gene: TRBV4-3; CDR3 protein: CASSQDFGIRETQYF
J gene: TRBJ1-1; V gene: TRBV7-9; CDR3 protein: CASNPLAGGTEAFF
J gene: TRBJ2-1; V gene: TRBV12-3/TRBV12-4; CDR3 protein: CASSFGGGLASNEQFF
J gene: TRBJ2-3; V gene: TRBV12-3/TRBV12-4; CDR3 protein: CASSAGQGLWDTQYF
J gene: TRBJ2-5; V gene: TRBV6-2/TRBV6-3; CDR3 protein: CASSDRRVGLVTQYF
J gene: TRBJ2-3; V gene: TRBV20-1; CDR3 protein: CSARAGASGYTDTQYF
J gene: TRBJ2-1; V gene: TRBV4-2; CDR3 protein: CASSQDPRGPYNEQFF
J gene: TRBJ1-4; V gene: TRBV5-1; CDR3 protein: CASSSGTGQEKLFF
J gene: TRBJ2-1; V gene: TRBV29-1; CDR3 protein: CSVGGTSGTIEQFF
J gene: TRBJ1-2; V gene: TRBV12-3/TRBV12-4; CDR3 protein: CASSLAELGYTF
J gene: TRBJ2-1; V gene: TRBV28; CDR3 protein: CASSLAGTGSYEQFF
J gene: TRBJ1-2; V gene: TRBV20-1; CDR3 protein: CSAIAPVTLRLSYGYTF
J gene: TRBJ2-1; V gene: TRBV29-1; CDR3 protein: CSVDRRTRVDEQFF
J gene: TRBJ2-1; V gene: TRBV4-1; CDR3 protein: CASSQEVLEDYNEQFF
J gene: TRBJ1-5; V gene: TRBV7-2; CDR3 protein: CASSLNIRGGQHF
J gene: TRBJ2-2; V gene: TRBV12-3/TRBV12-4; CDR3 protein: CATPRAPNTGELFF
J gene: TRBJ2-3; V gene: TRBV10-3; CDR3 protein: CAISQSGRTDTQYF
J gene: TRBJ1-3; V gene: TRBV5-1; CDR3 protein: CASSLAGQGSTIYF
J gene: TRBJ2-7; V gene: TRBV2; CDR3 protein: CASSATYEQYF
J gene: TRBJ1-6; V gene: TRBV20-1; CDR3 protein: CSAKGGVSINSPLHF
J gene: TRBJ2-3; V gene: TRBV11-2; CDR3 protein: CASSGMTPSTDTQYF
J gene: TRBJ1-4; V gene: TRBV20-1; CDR3 protein: CSASGTENEKLFF
J gene: TRBJ1-1; V gene: TRBV11-3; CDR3 protein: CASSLDKVWGSGNTEAFF
J gene: TRBJ2-1; V gene: TRBV11-1; CDR3 protein: CASSTRGYNEQFF
J gene: TRBJ2-5; V gene: TRBV20-1; CDR3 protein: CSARAYGQHSPETQYF
J gene: TRBJ2-5; V gene: TRBV12-3/TRBV12-4; CDR3 protein: CASIGTSGPEAYQETQYF
J gene: TRBJ2-5; V gene: TRBV5-1; CDR3 protein: CASRQQLQETQYF
J gene: TRBJ2-1; V gene: TRBV25-1; CDR3 protein: CASSRGLGTYNEQFF
J gene: TRBJ2-7; V gene: TRBV9; CDR3 protein: CASSVAGAIDEQYF
J gene: TRBJ2-5; V gene: TRBV29-1; CDR3 protein: CSVAGGGAGQETQYF
J gene: TRBJ1-5; V gene: TRBV7-9; CDR3 protein: CASSLVRGYSNQPQHF
J gene: TRBJ2-7; V gene: TRBV12-3/TRBV12-4; CDR3 protein: CASSWTGSPEQYF
J gene: TRBJ2-7; V gene: TRBV7-9; CDR3 protein: CASSGGLGLSYEQYF
J gene: TRBJ2-3; V gene: TRBV6-5; CDR3 protein: CASSSTTGAPSTDTQYF
J gene: TRBJ2-1; V gene: TRBV29-1; CDR3 protein: CSVPPFGGEPGEQFF
J gene: TRBJ2-1; V gene: TRBV25-1; CDR3 protein: CASSEFVTNNEQFF
J gene: TRBJ1-5; V gene: TRBV7-9; CDR3 protein: CASSLAGTGTGNQPQHF
J gene: TRBJ2-5; V gene: TRBV27; CDR3 protein: CASSLAGLAGGETQYF
J gene: TRBJ2-1; V gene: TRBV14; CDR3 protein: CASSDGLAAWVSYNEQFF
J gene: TRBJ2-1; V gene: TRBV18; CDR3 protein: CASSTGTGAPGRQFF
J gene: TRBJ2-1; V gene: TRBV27; CDR3 protein: CASSSSGLDEQFF
J gene: TRBJ1-2; V gene: TRBV12-3/TRBV12-4; CDR3 protein: CASSLWQGAYTF
J gene: TRBJ2-1; V gene: TRBV12-3/TRBV12-4; CDR3 protein: CASSPPSLAGGNEQFF
J gene: TRBJ2-3; V gene: TRBV11-2; CDR3 protein: CASSPTPASGYTDTQYF
J gene: TRBJ1-6; V gene: TRBV6-5; CDR3 protein: CASSLVPRDSPLHF
J gene: TRBJ2-2; V gene: TRBV4-1; CDR3 protein: CASSTRQAGGELFF
J gene: TRBJ2-3; V gene: TRBV4-1; CDR3 protein: CASSQDNGGNTQYF
J gene: TRBJ2-1; V gene: TRBV12-3/TRBV12-4; CDR3 protein: CASQGPEGSSYNEQFF
J gene: TRBJ2-1; V gene: TRBV7-2; CDR3 protein: CASSFGQLGNEQFF
J gene: TRBJ2-2; V gene: TRBV20-1; CDR3 protein: CSARKGRITGELFF
J gene: TRBJ1-1; V gene: TRBV6-1; CDR3 protein: CASRRGRNTEAFF
J gene: TRBJ2-5; V gene: TRBV9; CDR3 protein: CASSPGDRVETQYF
J gene: TRBJ2-5; V gene: TRBV7-6; CDR3 protein: CASSLVGQGQETQYF